The sequence of this T cell receptor beta chain was determined in a study of identical twins. Whole-study findings and limits: Twin pairs' shared out-of-frame alpha sequences were enriched in low generation probability. Fewer insertions characterized abundant cord blood beta clonotypes, whereas memory repertoires showed none.

This clonotype was seen many times. The antigen remains unidentified. Template switching added a universal primer binding site, and final cDNA carried unique molecular identifiers. TCRdb fed the 5' RACE reads into MiXCR, producing one record per CDR3 protein. Here the sample spans 250,000 to 350,000 distinct CDR3 sequences, over 8.5% being singletons. The CDR3 length is 13 residues. CDR1 SQVTM and CDR2 ANQGSEA come from the germline V gene. Deletions cut 0 bases from V and 3 bases from J, with 8 bases between. The sample was also reused in another study, on yellow fever vaccine responses in identical twins. That paper adds: It has been reported that, in twins, the vaccine T cell response seemed partly convergent and partly personalized.

The sequence was collected from a woman between 18 and 29 years old in good health. The sequencing sample was made of CD8+ T cells sorted from blood. The rearrangement links TRBV29-1 to TRBJ1-1; possible D gene TRBD1, 5 bases. Here the CDR3 reads CSVEDAGYTEAFF. The CDR3, as DNA: TGCAGCGTTGAAGATGCAGGGTACACTGAAGCTTTCTTT. Looking up the rest from reference TRBV29-1 and TRBJ1-1 gives the full variable domain: SAVISQKPSRDICQRGTSLTIQCQVDSQVTMMFWYRQQPGQSLTLIATANQGSEATYESGFVIDKFPISRPNLTFSTLTVSNMSPEDSSIYLCSVEDAGYTEAFFGQGTRLTVV.